A single sample gave rise to the 29 T cell receptor beta chains below, sequenced in a study of OX40 agonist ivuxolimab in advanced cancers. Using immunoSEQ multiplex PCR, the repertoire was profiled, and TCRdb retains in-frame clones only, with some absent. The sample consists of some 86,000 clones, approximately 85% of them appearing once. This material consisted of CD4+ or CD8+ T cells sorted from blood, taken in a trial of the OX40 agonist ivuxolimab. These receptors came from an adult with an advanced solid tumor such as melanoma, head and neck, liver or kidney cancer.

The V and J genes are TRBV5-8 and TRBJ2-3; D may be TRBD2 (5 bases). V lost 3 bases, J lost 2 bases, and 10 bases lay in between. The CDR3 runs to 14 residues. The germline gives CDR1 SGHTS, CDR2 YDEGEE. The CDR3 region is CASSYGLITDTQYF. In nucleotides, the CDR3 is TGTGCCAGCAGCTACGGACTGATCACAGATACGCAGTATTTT.

V and J are TRBV7-9 and TRBJ2-7, with 10 bases aligning to TRBD1. The CDR3 loop spans 15 amino acids. In germline, CDR1 is SEHNR, CDR2 FQNEAQ (reference sequence). Unmatched junction bases numbered 5, after V lost 3 bases and J lost 3 bases. The chain's CDR3 is CASSFSGQGIYEQYF. In nucleotides, the CDR3 is TGTGCCAGCAGCTTTTCGGGACAGGGGATCTACGAGCAGTACTTC.

The CDR3 loop reads CASSSLWVGQPQHF. The CDR3 nucleotides are TGTGCCAGCAGTTCCCTATGGGTTGGCCAGCCCCAGCATTTT. The chain has TRBV28 and TRBJ1-5, with D uncertain. From germline, CDR1 is MDHEN and CDR2 SYDVKM. Trimming cost V 4 bases and J 7 bases, with 14 bases left between them. There are 14 residues in the CDR3.

The chain combines TRBV4-1 with TRBJ2-2, with D possibly matching TRBD1 (6 bases). The CDR3 is 15 residues long. The V end was cut by 4 bases, the J end by 6 bases, with 15 bases between. Germline V gene lookup returns CDR1 MGHRA and CDR2 YSYEKL. The CDR3, as DNA: TGCGCCAGCAGCCCCATGGCAGGGGCGCCCGGGGAGCTGTTTTTT. Amino acid sequence: CASSPMAGAPGELFF.

This clone was seen a few times. The chain uses TRBV5-1 and TRBJ2-1; perhaps TRBD1 as D (5 bases). Trimming shortened V by 0 bases and J by 4 bases, and 8 bases separated the two germline ends. The germline CDR1 and CDR2 sequences are SGHRS and YFSETQ. This CDR3 is 14 amino acids long. The CDR3 loop reads CASSLATDYNEQFF. The CDR3 coding sequence is TGCGCCAGCAGCTTGGCGACAGATTACAATGAGCAGTTCTTC.

This clone was picked up a small number of times. The chain recombines TRBV6-1 with TRBJ2-7, with D perhaps matching TRBD1 (7 bases). CDR1 and CDR2 from the germline V gene are MNHNS and SASEGT. The CDR3 covers 14 residues. Between the trimmed V and J ends, which lost 6 bases and 5 bases, there was a span of 17 bases. For the CDR3, the DNA is TGTGCCAGCAGGGAGGGGGCTCAGTGGGACGAGCAGTACTTC. Translation: CASREGAQWDEQYF.

The chain links TRBV27 to TRBJ2-3; D remains ambiguous. CDR3 length equals 15 residues. From germline, CDR1 is MNHEY and CDR2 SMNVEV (reference sequence). V shed 2 bases and J shed 5 bases, with 14 bases lying between them. CDR3 coding DNA: TGTGCCAGCAGTTTAACGGTCGGCATTCTAGATACGCAGTATTTT. Protein product: CASSLTVGILDTQYF.

The chain couples TRBV30 to TRBJ2-7; perhaps TRBD1 as D (6 bases). Trimming left V 7 bases short and J 2 bases short, with 12 bases between. The length of the CDR3 is 12 residues. CDR1 is GTSNPN and CDR2 is SVGIG in the germline V gene (reference sequence). The CDR3 loop is CASWGPPYEQYF. CDR3 bases: TGTGCCTCATGGGGGCCCCCCTACGAGCAGTACTTC.

This clone was detected once. This sequence joins TRBV27 and TRBJ2-1, with D unclear. CDR3 length: 13 residues. Germline loops: CDR1 MNHEY, CDR2 SMNVEV (reference sequence). The V end was cut by 0 bases, the J end by 4 bases, with 4 bases between. The DNA of the CDR3 is TGTGCCAGCAGTTTATCGGCTTACAATGAGCAGTTCTTC. Translated, it gives CASSLSAYNEQFF.

The chain links TRBV11-3 to TRBJ2-6, with D possibly TRBD1 on 5 matching bases. The germline gives CDR1 SGHNT, CDR2 YENEEA. This CDR3 is built from 17 residues. The V gene lost 5 bases and the J gene lost 2 bases, with 16 bases spanning the gap. The CDR3 nucleotides are TGTGCCAGCAGCGGAGTGTTTGGGGCTCCTGGGGCCAACGTCCTGACTTTC. Translation: CASSGVFGAPGANVLTF.

The rearrangement joins TRBV6-5 to TRBJ1-1; D remains unclear. The germline CDR1 and CDR2 sequences are MNHEY and SVGAGI. Trimming removed 2 bases at V and 2 bases at J, with 9 bases between. CDR3 length: 14 residues. In DNA form, the CDR3 reads TGTGCCAGCAGTTACCTGGGATTCAACACTGAAGCTTTCTTT. It is translated as CASSYLGFNTEAFF.

The chain joins TRBV5-1 to TRBJ2-5; 7 bases fit TRBD2. V lost 4 bases to trimming and J lost 5 bases; unmatched junction nucleotides: 14. Germline CDR1 is SGHRS and CDR2 is YFSETQ. This CDR3 has 16 residues. The CDR3 DNA sequence: TGCGCCAGCAGCCCCGAGGGAGTTGCGGGAGATGAGACCCAGTACTTC. This gives the protein CASSPEGVAGDETQYF. The full variable domain, completed using reference TRBV5-1 and TRBJ2-5, is KAGVTQTPRYLIKTRGQQVTLSCSPISGHRSVSWYQQTPGQGLQFLFEYFSETQRNKGNFPGRFSGRQFSNSRSEMNVSTLELGDSALYLCASSPEGVAGDETQYFGPGTRLLVL.

This clone was seen once. DNA of the CDR3: TGCGCCAGCAGCCAGGGGGAACCGAATGCTTTTTCCTACGAGCAGTACTTC. Amino acid sequence: CASSQGEPNAFSYEQYF. The genes are TRBV4-1 and TRBJ2-5; D may correspond to TRBD1 or TRBD2 (5 bases each). The J call is uncertain, as TRBJ2-7 better fits the DNA end. CDR1 MGHRA and CDR2 YSYEKL come from the germline V gene. CDR3 size: 17 residues.

This clone was seen a handful of times. CDR3 sequence: CASSGMSSYNSPLHF. CDR3 in DNA: TGTGCCAGCAGTGGAATGAGCTCCTATAATTCACCCCTCCACTTT. The rearrangement uses TRBV27 and TRBJ1-6; D is unresolved. The length of the CDR3 is 15 residues. V gave up 5 bases and J gave up 0 bases, with 8 bases separating them. Germline CDR1 is MNHEY and CDR2 is SMNVEV (reference sequence).

V usage is TRBV19 and J usage is TRBJ1-2; D is perhaps TRBD1 (5 bases). In germline, CDR1 is LNHDA, CDR2 SQIVND (reference sequence). There are 16 residues in the CDR3. The V gene lost 5 bases and the J gene lost 4 bases, with 20 bases spanning the gap. This CDR3 is CASSVSGGMSSYGYTF. CDR3 nucleotides: TGTGCCAGTAGTGTCTCGGGGGGGATGTCGAGCTATGGCTACACCTTC. The full variable domain, in which reference TRBV19 and TRBJ1-2 provide the parts outside the CDR3, is DGGITQSPKYLFRKEGQNVTLSCEQNLNHDAMYWYRQDPGQGLRLIYYSQIVNDFQKGDIAEGYSVSREKKESFPLTVTSAQKNPTAFYLCASSVSGGMSSYGYTFGSGTRLTVV.

Here the CDR3 reads CASSLGGAVGGYTF. The CDR3 nucleotides are TGTGCCAGCAGCTTAGGAGGGGCTGTTGGGGGCTACACCTTC. The V call is TRBV7-2, the J call TRBJ1-2, with D maybe TRBD1 (5 bases). The germline V gene encodes CDR1 SGHTA and CDR2 FQGNSA. Between the trimmed V and J ends, which lost 1 base and 8 bases, there was a span of 14 bases. The CDR3 totals 14 residues.

V gene TRBV11-2 combines with J gene TRBJ2-2, with D tentatively TRBD2 (5 bases). The CDR3 extends over 15 amino acids. Trimming shortened V by 1 base and J by 3 bases, and 9 bases separated the two germline ends. CDR1 and CDR2 from the germline V gene are SGHAT and FQNNGV. The CDR3 nucleotides read TGTGCCAGCAGCTTAGGACCGGAGGACACCGGGGAGCTGTTTTTT. Residues: CASSLGPEDTGELFF.

This chain uses TRBV4-1 with TRBJ2-7, with 9 nucleotides matching TRBD1. This CDR3 contains 13 residues. Germline V gene lookup returns CDR1 MGHRA and CDR2 YSYEKL. Losses at the gene ends were 6 bases for V and 5 bases for J; bases not matched to a gene: 5. CDR3 in DNA: TGCGCCAGCAGGGGACAGGGCCGGAACGAGCAGTACTTC. Amino acids: CASRGQGRNEQYF.

This clone turned up a few times. The chain links TRBV7-9 to TRBJ1-4; no reliable D call. CDR1 and CDR2 from the germline V gene are SEHNR and FQNEAQ (reference sequence). The ends were cut back, 4 bases at V and 7 bases at J, with 16 bases in the middle. The CDR3 extends over 15 amino acids. The CDR3 reads CASSYQAGGSEKLFF. CDR3 sequence (DNA): TGTGCCAGCAGCTATCAGGCGGGTGGAAGTGAAAAACTGTTTTTT.

This clone has more than one count but fewer than ten. The chain recombines TRBV5-5 with TRBJ2-3, with unresolved D. There are 12 residues in the CDR3. V was trimmed by 4 bases and J by 1 base, leaving 4 bases between them. Germline CDR1 is SGHKS and CDR2 is YYEKEE (reference sequence). The DNA for the CDR3 is TGTGCCAGCAGCCCGGGCACAGATACGCAGTATTTT. It is translated as CASSPGTDTQYF.

The chain couples TRBV11-3 to TRBJ2-1; 7 nucleotides line up with TRBD2. Germline assignment: CDR1 SGHNT and CDR2 YENEEA. CDR3 length: 16 residues. V shed 7 bases, J shed 4 bases, and the junction held 13 bases outside the gene matches. The DNA of the CDR3 is TGTGCCAGCACCCCTAGCGGTACGAGCCTTTACAATGAGCAGTTCTTC. It encodes CASTPSGTSLYNEQFF.

The CDR3 sequence: CASSPPENEQFF. The CDR3 nucleotides are TGTGCCAGCAGCCCCCCCGAAAATGAGCAGTTCTTC. This chain uses TRBV7-6 with TRBJ2-1; the D is unclear. The CDR3 loop spans 12 amino acids. CDR1 and CDR2 (germline): SGHVS, FNYEAQ. V lost 5 bases and J 7 bases, leaving 9 bases between the germline ends.

The chain links TRBV7-2 to TRBJ2-3, with no clear D. CDR1 SGHTA and CDR2 FQGNSA come from the germline V gene. V lost 2 bases and J 1 base, leaving 10 bases between the germline ends. The CDR3 extends over 15 amino acids. This chain's CDR3 is CASSLQSWGTDTQYF. The CDR3 DNA reads TGTGCCAGCAGCTTACAAAGTTGGGGCACAGATACGCAGTATTTT.

V gene TRBV7-9 combines with J gene TRBJ1-6, with TRBD1 as a possible D gene (5 bases). Germline lookup yields CDR1 SEHNR and CDR2 FQNEAQ (reference sequence). V gave up 5 bases and J gave up 7 bases, with 15 bases separating them. The CDR3 spans 15 residues. The DNA of the CDR3 is TGTGCCAGCAGCAGGGGTGACCACCCGAATTCACCCCTCCACTTT. It codes for CASSRGDHPNSPLHF.

The chain couples TRBV7-6 to TRBJ2-1; the D gene could be TRBD1 or TRBD2 (5 bases each). Trimming left V 5 bases short and J 6 bases short, with 17 bases between. The CDR3 runs 15 residues. Germline V gives CDR1 SGHVS, CDR2 FNYEAQ. The CDR3 sequence is CASSPPTRDLNEQFF. CDR3 nucleotides: TGTGCCAGCAGCCCTCCTACCCGGGACCTCAATGAGCAGTTCTTC.

The genes are TRBV7-9 and TRBJ1-2; D is unclear. Germline CDR1 and CDR2: SEHNR and FQNEAQ (reference sequence). The CDR3 is made up of 9 amino acids. V was cut by 10 bases and J by 4 bases, with 4 bases left in between. In DNA, the CDR3 is TGTGCCACGGGCTATGGCTACACCTTC. Amino acid sequence: CATGYGYTF.

This chain joins TRBV20-1 and TRBJ2-1, with D unresolved. Germline values: CDR1 DFQATT, CDR2 SNEGSKA (reference sequence). The CDR3 length is 11 residues. V shed 1 base and J shed 8 bases, with 6 bases lying between them. The CDR3 DNA reads TGCAGTGCTAGAGGGGATTATGAGCAGTTCTTC. The encoded protein is CSARGDYEQFF.

The chain combines TRBV5-5 with TRBJ1-4; D is unresolved. The ends were cut back, 2 bases at V and 4 bases at J, with 9 bases in the middle. Germline values: CDR1 SGHKS, CDR2 YYEKEE (reference sequence). This CDR3 has 14 residues. CDR3 sequence (DNA): TGTGCCAGCAGCTTACCAGACATTAATGAAAAACTGTTTTTT. Residues: CASSLPDINEKLFF.

The chain joins TRBV2 to TRBJ2-7, with a tentative D call TRBD2 (6 bases). CDR3 length: 13 residues. Trimming shortened V by 4 bases and J by 5 bases, and 12 bases separated the two germline ends. Germline-derived CDR1 and CDR2 are SNHLY and FYNNEI. The CDR3 here is CASSVAVMDEQYF. CDR3 bases: TGTGCCAGCAGTGTAGCGGTTATGGACGAGCAGTACTTC.